These 11 T cell receptor beta chains were sequenced from one sample in a study of blood T cells in healthy people across ages. Primed by a sample-barcoded 5' primer and a J-beta primer mix, a second PCR proceeded for about 7 to 11 cycles. TCRdb fed the 5' RACE reads into MiXCR, producing one record per CDR3 protein. The sample comprises about 640,000 distinct CDR3 sequences, approximately 59% of which are singletons, and 30% to 45% rests with the top ten. Sequenced: blood. The receptors stem from a man in his sixties in good health.

This clonotype was detected only a few times. The chain has TRBV20-1 and TRBJ2-5; the match to TRBD2 covers 12 bases. This CDR3 is 14 amino acids long. With 6 bases clipped from V and 5 bases from J, the junction kept 7 bases outside the gene matches. Germline V CDR1 and CDR2: DFQATT, SNEGSKA (reference sequence). The CDR3 coding sequence is TGCAGTGCCATACTAGCGGGGGGTCGGGAGACCCAGTACTTC. This sequence encodes CSAILAGGRETQYF.

This clonotype was picked up a small number of times. The rearrangement joins TRBV5-1 to TRBJ2-5, with D perhaps matching TRBD1 or TRBD2 (5 bases each). From germline, CDR1 is SGHRS and CDR2 YFSETQ. The CDR3 sequence is 15 residues long. The ends were cut back, 5 bases at V and 1 base at J, with 15 bases in the middle. CDR3 in amino acids: CASSWGPAPQETQYF. CDR3 nucleotide sequence: TGCGCCAGCAGTTGGGGACCAGCCCCCCAAGAGACCCAGTACTTC.

In this sample, this clonotype turned up a few times. Here the CDR3 DNA reads TGCAGCGTTGACAGGGCGGAGACCCAGTACTTC. Translated: CSVDRAETQYF. This chain connects TRBV29-1 to TRBJ2-5; D is perhaps TRBD1 (5 bases). V was clipped by 3 bases and J by 5 bases, with 7 bases between them. This CDR3 is built from 11 residues. CDR1 and CDR2 from the germline V gene are SQVTM and ANQGSEA.

The rearrangement uses TRBV5-1 and TRBJ2-1; D remains unclear. V lost 7 bases and J 0 bases, leaving 8 bases between the germline ends. This CDR3 is 13 amino acids long. Per germline, CDR1 SGHRS and CDR2 YFSETQ. CDR3: CASRPSSYNEQFF. The CDR3 bases are TGCGCCAGCCGGCCGAGCTCCTACAATGAGCAGTTCTTC. The whole variable domain, remainder taken from reference TRBV5-1 and TRBJ2-1, is KAGVTQTPRYLIKTRGQQVTLSCSPISGHRSVSWYQQTPGQGLQFLFEYFSETQRNKGNFPGRFSGRQFSNSRSEMNVSTLELGDSALYLCASRPSSYNEQFFGPGTRLTVL.

This chain links TRBV12-3 or TRBV12-4 with TRBJ1-2, with TRBD1 identical over 8 bases. V lost 2 bases to trimming and J lost 8 bases; unmatched junction nucleotides: 7. This CDR3 contains 14 residues. For the CDR3, the DNA is TGTGCCAGCAGTTTATGGCAGGGGGCGATGGGCTACACCTTC. As protein: CASSLWQGAMGYTF.

This clonotype showed up just a few times. This chain connects TRBV25-1 to TRBJ2-1; 8 bases line up with TRBD2. Germline V CDR1 and CDR2: MGHDK, SYGVNS. V lost 3 bases, J lost 6 bases, and 13 bases stayed unmatched. CDR3 length: 17 residues. The CDR3 coding sequence is TGTGCCAGCAGTGAGCCCCCGGGGGGACTAGTGAGCAATGAGCAGTTCTTC. Translating gives CASSEPPGGLVSNEQFF. The full variable domain, completed using reference TRBV25-1 and TRBJ2-1, is EADIYQTPRYLVIGTGKKITLECSQTMGHDKMYWYQQDPGMELHLIHYSYGVNSTEKGDLSSESTVSRIRTEHFPLTLESARPSHTSQYLCASSEPPGGLVSNEQFFGPGTRLTVL.

This clonotype was recorded a few times. V gene TRBV6-6 combines with J gene TRBJ2-5, with D maybe TRBD2 (5 bases). CDR3 length: 12 amino acids. V shed 8 bases and J shed 4 bases, with 11 bases lying between them. In germline, CDR1 is MNHNY, CDR2 SVGAGI (reference sequence). CDR3 in amino acids: CASDEGAETQYF. The CDR3 bases are TGTGCCAGCGACGAGGGTGCAGAGACCCAGTACTTC.

The chain has TRBV10-3 and TRBJ1-2; TRBD1 matches at 8 bases. Germline assignment: CDR1 ENHRY and CDR2 SYGVKD. V lost 2 bases to trimming and J lost 5 bases; unmatched junction nucleotides: 10. The CDR3 length is 16 residues. The CDR3 nucleotides read TGTGCCATCAGTGAGAGTCCTCAGGGGGCTGTGTATGGCTACACCTTC. This gives the protein CAISESPQGAVYGYTF.

The rearrangement joins TRBV7-2 to TRBJ1-1, with 9 bases aligning to TRBD1. Germline V CDR1 and CDR2: SGHTA, FQGNSA. V gave up 2 bases and J gave up 1 base; unmatched junction bases: 8. The CDR3 length is 17 residues. CDR3 in DNA: TGTGCCAGCAGCTTAAAGGGACAGGGATCAGGGAACACTGAAGCTTTCTTT. Residues: CASSLKGQGSGNTEAFF.

The chain combines TRBV12-3 or TRBV12-4 with TRBJ1-5; D is uncertain. This CDR3 comprises 13 residues. Trimming took off 5 bases at V and 7 bases at J, with 12 bases between the two ends. CDR3 in DNA: TGTGCCAGCAGTGTAATCCAAGGGCAGCCCCAGCATTTT. Residues: CASSVIQGQPQHF.

The V and J genes are TRBV4-1 and TRBJ1-4, with D perhaps matching TRBD1 (6 bases). V lost 1 base to trimming and J lost 5 bases, with 14 bases between them. Germline V gene sequence: CDR1 MGHRA, CDR2 YSYEKL. CDR3 length equals 16 residues. The CDR3 DNA reads as TGCGCCAGCAGCCAAGTAGGGGGGGAGACCAATGAAAAACTGTTTTTT. It codes for CASSQVGGETNEKLFF.